This TCR beta chain originates from a study of T cells in Graves' hyperthyroidism and ophthalmopathy. RNA transcripts were the template for amplifying TCR beta CDR3 regions. The HTBI set primed first-round TCR CDR3 RT-PCR. MiXCR was run by TCRdb on the multiplex PCR reads, yielding one entry per CDR3 protein. The profile shows approximately 500,000 distinct CDR3 sequences, just over 45% of them singletons. Criteria for exclusion of patients were uncontrolled infection, other autoimmune disease, pregnancy or lactation. Study-wide results and caveats: Ophthalmopathy was model-predicted a median around seven months pre-onset. Ophthalmopathy was separated from stable hyperthyroidism by a 13 V-J model. In the blood, most expanded thyroid clonotypes above 0.001 appeared as well.

This clonotype was detected only a few times. The antigen is undetermined. This TCR was sampled from a woman between 18 and 29 years old with Graves' hyperthyroidism. Sequences were obtained from peripheral blood or thyroid tissue (not recorded which).

DNA for the CDR3: TGCAGTGCACGAATACAGAACACTGAAGCTTTCTTT. As protein: CSARIQNTEAFF. The gene calls are TRBV20-1 and TRBJ1-1; unclear D gene. Germline values: CDR1 DFQATT, CDR2 SNEGSKA (reference sequence). The CDR3 covers 12 residues. With 6 bases removed from V and 1 base from J, the gap between germline ends came to 9 bases.